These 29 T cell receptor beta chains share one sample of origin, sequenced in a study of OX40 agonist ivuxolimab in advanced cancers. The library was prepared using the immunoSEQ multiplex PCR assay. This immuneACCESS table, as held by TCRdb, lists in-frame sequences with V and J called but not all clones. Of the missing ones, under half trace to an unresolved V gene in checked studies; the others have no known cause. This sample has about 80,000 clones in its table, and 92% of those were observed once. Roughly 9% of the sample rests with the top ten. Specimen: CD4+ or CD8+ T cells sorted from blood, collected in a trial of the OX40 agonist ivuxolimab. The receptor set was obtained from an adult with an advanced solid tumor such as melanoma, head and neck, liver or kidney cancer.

CDR3 residues: CASGAGVMNTEAFF. As DNA, the CDR3 is TGTGCCAGCGGGGCAGGTGTCATGAACACTGAAGCTTTCTTT. J is TRBJ1-1 and V is TRBV9; D is possibly TRBD1 (5 bases). The V end lost 7 bases, the J end lost 0 bases, and 13 bases lay between the germline ends. This CDR3 region has 14 residues. Germline CDR1 is SGDLS and CDR2 is YYNGEE. Looking up the rest from reference TRBV9 and TRBJ1-1 gives the full variable domain: DSGVTQTPKHLITATGQRVTLRCSPRSGDLSVYWYQQSLDQGLQFLIQYYNGEERAKGNILERFSAQQFPDLHSELNLSSLELGDSALYFCASGAGVMNTEAFFGQGTRLTVV.

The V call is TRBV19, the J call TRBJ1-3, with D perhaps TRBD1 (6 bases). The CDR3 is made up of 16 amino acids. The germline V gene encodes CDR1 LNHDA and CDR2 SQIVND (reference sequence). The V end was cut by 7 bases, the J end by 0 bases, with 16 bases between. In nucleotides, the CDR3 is TGTGCCAGTACGGCGGGACACGAGAGCTCTGGAAACACCATATATTTT. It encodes CASTAGHESSGNTIYF.

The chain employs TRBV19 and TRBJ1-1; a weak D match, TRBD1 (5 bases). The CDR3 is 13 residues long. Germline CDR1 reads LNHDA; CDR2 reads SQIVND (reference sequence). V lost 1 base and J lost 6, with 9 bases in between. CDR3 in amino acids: CASSIGVGPEAFF. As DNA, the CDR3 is TGTGCCAGTAGTATAGGGGTGGGGCCTGAAGCTTTCTTT.

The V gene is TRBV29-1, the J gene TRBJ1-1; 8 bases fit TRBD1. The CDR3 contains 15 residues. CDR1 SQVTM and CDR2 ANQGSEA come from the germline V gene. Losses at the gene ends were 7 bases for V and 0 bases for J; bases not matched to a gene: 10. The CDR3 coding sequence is TGCAGCGGCAGACAGGGGTTAGGAGTGAACACTGAAGCTTTCTTT. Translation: CSGRQGLGVNTEAFF.

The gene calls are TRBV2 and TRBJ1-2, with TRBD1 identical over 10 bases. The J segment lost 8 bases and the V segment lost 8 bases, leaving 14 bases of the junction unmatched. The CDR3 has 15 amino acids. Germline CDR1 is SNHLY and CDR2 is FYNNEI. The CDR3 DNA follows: TGTGCCAGCCGGTACGGGACAGGGGATTGGAGGGGCTACACCTTC. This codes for CASRYGTGDWRGYTF.

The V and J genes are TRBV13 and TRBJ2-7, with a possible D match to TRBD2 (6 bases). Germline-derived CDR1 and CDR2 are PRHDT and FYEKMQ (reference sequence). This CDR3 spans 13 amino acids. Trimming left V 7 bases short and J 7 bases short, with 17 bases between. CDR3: CASTHGTGREQYF. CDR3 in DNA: TGTGCCAGCACCCACGGGACTGGGAGGGAGCAGTACTTC.

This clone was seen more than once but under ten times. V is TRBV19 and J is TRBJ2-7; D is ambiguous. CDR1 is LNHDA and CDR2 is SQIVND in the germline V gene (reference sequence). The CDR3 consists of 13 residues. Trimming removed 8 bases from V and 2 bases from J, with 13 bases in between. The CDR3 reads CASGPGGTYEQYF. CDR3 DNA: TGTGCCAGTGGGCCGGGCGGAACCTACGAGCAGTACTTC. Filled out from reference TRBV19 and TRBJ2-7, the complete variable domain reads DGGITQSPKYLFRKEGQNVTLSCEQNLNHDAMYWYRQDPGQGLRLIYYSQIVNDFQKGDIAEGYSVSREKKESFPLTVTSAQKNPTAFYLCASGPGGTYEQYFGPGTRLTVT.

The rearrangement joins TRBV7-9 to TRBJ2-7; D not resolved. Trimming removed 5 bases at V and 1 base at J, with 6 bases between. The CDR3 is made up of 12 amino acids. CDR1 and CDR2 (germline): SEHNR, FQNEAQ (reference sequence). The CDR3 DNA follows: TGTGCCAGCAGCCTAGGTTCCTACGAGCAGTACTTC. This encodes CASSLGSYEQYF.

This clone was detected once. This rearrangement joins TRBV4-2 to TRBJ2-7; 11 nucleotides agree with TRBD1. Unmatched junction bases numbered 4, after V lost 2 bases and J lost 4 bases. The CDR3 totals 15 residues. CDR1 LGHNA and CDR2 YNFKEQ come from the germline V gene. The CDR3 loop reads CASSQSGQGVYEQYF. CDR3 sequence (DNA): TGTGCCAGCAGCCAATCGGGACAGGGGGTTTACGAGCAGTACTTC.

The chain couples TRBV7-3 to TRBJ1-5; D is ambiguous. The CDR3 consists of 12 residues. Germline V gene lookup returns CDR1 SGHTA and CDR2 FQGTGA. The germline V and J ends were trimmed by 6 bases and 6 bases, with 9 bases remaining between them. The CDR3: CASREGIQPQHF. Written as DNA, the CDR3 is TGTGCCAGCAGGGAGGGAATTCAGCCCCAGCATTTT.

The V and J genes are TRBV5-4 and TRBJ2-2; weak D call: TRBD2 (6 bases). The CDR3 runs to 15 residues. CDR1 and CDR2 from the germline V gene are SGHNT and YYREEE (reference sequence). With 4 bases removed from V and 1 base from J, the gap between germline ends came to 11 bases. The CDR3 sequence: CASSLGTGNTGELFF. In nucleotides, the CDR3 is TGTGCCAGCAGCCTGGGGACTGGGAACACCGGGGAGCTGTTTTTT.

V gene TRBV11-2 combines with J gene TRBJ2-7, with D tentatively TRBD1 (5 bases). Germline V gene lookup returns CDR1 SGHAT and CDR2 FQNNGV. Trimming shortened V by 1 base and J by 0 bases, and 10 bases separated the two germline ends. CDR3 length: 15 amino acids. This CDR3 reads CASSLGQQVSYEQYF. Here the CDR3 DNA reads TGTGCCAGCAGCTTAGGCCAACAGGTCTCCTACGAGCAGTACTTC.

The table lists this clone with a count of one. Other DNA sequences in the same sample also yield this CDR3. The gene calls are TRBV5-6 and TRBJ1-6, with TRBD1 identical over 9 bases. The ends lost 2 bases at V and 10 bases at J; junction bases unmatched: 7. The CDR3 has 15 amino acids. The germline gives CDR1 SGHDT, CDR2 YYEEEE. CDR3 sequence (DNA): TGTGCCAGCAGCTTTGGGACAGGGAGAGGGTCACCCCTCCACTTT. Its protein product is CASSFGTGRGSPLHF.

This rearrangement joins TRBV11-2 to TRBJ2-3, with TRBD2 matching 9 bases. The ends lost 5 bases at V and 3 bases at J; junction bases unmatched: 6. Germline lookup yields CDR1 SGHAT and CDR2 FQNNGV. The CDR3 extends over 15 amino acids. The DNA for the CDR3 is TGTGCCAGCAGCCGGCGGGGGGGCGGGACAGATACGCAGTATTTT. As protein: CASSRRGGGTDTQYF. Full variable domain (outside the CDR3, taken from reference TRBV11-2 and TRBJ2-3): EAGVAQSPRYKIIEKRQSVAFWCNPISGHATLYWYQQILGQGPKLLIQFQNNGVVDDSQLPKDRFSAERLKGVDSTLKIQPAKLEDSAVYLCASSRRGGGTDTQYFGPGTRLTVL.

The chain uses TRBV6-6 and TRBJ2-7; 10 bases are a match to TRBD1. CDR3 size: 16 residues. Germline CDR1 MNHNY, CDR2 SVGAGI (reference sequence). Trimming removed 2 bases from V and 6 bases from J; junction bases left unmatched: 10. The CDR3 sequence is CASSYSLDRGAGEQYF. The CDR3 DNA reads TGTGCCAGCAGTTACAGTTTGGACAGGGGGGCCGGCGAGCAGTACTTC.

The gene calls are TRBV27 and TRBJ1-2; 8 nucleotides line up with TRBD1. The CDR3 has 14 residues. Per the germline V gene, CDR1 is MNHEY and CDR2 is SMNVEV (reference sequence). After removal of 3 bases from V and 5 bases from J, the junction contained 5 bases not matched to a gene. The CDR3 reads CASSFGTGSYGYTF. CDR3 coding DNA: TGTGCCAGCAGTTTCGGGACAGGCTCGTATGGCTACACCTTC.

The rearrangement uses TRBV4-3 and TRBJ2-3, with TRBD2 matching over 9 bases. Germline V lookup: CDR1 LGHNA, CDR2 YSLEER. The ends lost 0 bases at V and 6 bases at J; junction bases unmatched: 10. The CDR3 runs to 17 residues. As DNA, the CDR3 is TGCGCCAGCAGCCAAGATAGGGGACTAGCTTTCATGGATACGCAGTATTTT. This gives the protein CASSQDRGLAFMDTQYF.

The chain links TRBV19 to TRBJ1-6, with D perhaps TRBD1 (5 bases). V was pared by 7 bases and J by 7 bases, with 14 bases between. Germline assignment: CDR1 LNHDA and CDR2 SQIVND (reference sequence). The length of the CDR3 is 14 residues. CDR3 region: CASTPAGLNSPLHF. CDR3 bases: TGTGCCAGTACCCCGGCGGGACTAAATTCACCCCTCCACTTT.

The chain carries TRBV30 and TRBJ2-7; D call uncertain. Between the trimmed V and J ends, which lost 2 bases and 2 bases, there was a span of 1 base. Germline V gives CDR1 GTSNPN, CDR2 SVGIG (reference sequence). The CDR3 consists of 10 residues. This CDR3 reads CAWSTYEQYF. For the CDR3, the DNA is TGTGCCTGGAGTACCTACGAGCAGTACTTC.

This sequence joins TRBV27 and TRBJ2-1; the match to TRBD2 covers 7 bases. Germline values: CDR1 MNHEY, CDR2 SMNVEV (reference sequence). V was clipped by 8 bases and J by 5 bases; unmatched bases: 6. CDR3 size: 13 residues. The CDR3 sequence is CASGGDDDNEQFF. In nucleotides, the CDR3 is TGTGCCAGCGGGGGGGACGACGACAATGAGCAGTTCTTC.

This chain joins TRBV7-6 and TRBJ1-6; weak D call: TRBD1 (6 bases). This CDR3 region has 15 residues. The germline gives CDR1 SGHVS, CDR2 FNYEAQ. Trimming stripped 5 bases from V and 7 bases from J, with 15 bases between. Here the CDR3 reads CASSRAQGTNSPLHF. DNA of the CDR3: TGTGCCAGCAGCCGGGCGCAGGGGACGAATTCACCCCTCCACTTT.

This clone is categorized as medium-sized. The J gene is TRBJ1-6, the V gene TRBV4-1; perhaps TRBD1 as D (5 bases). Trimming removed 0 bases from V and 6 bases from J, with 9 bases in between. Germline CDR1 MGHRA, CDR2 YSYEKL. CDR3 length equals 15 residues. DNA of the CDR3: TGCGCCAGCAGCCAAGATAGGGGCATTAATTCACCCCTCCACTTT. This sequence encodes CASSQDRGINSPLHF.

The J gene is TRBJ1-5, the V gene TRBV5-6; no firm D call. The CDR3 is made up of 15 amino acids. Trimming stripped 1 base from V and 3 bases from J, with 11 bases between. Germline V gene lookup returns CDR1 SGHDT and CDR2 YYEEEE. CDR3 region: CASSLNGVVNQPQHF. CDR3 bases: TGTGCCAGCAGCTTGAATGGGGTCGTCAATCAGCCCCAGCATTTT.

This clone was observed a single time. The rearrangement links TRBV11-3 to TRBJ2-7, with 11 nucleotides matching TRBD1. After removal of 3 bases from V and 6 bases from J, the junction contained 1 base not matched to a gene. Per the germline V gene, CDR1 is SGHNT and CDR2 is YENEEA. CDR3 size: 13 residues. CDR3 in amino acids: CASSFGTGGEQYF. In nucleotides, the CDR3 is TGTGCCAGCAGCTTCGGGACAGGGGGCGAGCAGTACTTC.

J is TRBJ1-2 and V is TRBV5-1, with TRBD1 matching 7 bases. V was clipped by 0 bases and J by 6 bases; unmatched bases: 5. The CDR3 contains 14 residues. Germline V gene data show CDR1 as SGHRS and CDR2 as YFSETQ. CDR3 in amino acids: CASSLEVTGHGYTF. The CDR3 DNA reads TGCGCCAGCAGCTTGGAAGTGACAGGGCATGGCTACACCTTC.

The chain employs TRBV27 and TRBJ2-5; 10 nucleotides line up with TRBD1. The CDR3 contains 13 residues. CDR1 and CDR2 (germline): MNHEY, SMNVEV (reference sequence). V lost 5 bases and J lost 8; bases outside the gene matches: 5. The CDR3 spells CASSVGTGVTQYF. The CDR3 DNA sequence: TGTGCCAGCAGTGTAGGGACAGGGGTCACCCAGTACTTC.

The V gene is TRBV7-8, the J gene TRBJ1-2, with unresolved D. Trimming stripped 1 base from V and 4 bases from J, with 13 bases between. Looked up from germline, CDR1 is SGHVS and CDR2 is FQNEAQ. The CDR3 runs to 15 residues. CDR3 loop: CASSLDVNPIYGYTF. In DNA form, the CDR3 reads TGTGCCAGCAGCTTAGACGTAAACCCCATCTATGGCTACACCTTC. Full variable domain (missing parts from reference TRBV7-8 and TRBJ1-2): GAGVSQSPRYKVAKRGQDVALRCDPISGHVSLFWYQQALGQGPEFLTYFQNEAQLDKSGLPSDRFFAERPEGSVSTLKIQRTQQEDSAVYLCASSLDVNPIYGYTFGSGTRLTVV.

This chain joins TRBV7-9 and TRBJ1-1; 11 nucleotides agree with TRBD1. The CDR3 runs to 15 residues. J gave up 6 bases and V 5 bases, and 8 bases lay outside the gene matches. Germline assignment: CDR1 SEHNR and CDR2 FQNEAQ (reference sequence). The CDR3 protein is CASSPRTGGIAEAFF. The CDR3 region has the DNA TGTGCCAGCAGCCCTAGGACAGGGGGCATAGCTGAAGCTTTCTTT. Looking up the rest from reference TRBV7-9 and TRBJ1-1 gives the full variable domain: DTGVSQNPRHKITKRGQNVTFRCDPISEHNRLYWYRQTLGQGPEFLTYFQNEAQLEKSRLLSDRFSAERPKGSFSTLEIQRTEQGDSAMYLCASSPRTGGIAEAFFGQGTRLTVV.

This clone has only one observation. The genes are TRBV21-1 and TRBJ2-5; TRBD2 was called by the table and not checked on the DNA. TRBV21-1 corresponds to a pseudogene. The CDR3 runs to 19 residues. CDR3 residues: CASPRGISWEGLLEETQYF. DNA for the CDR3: TGTGCCAGCCCGAGGGGGATTTCTTGGGAGGGACTTTTAGAAGAGACCCAGTACTTC.